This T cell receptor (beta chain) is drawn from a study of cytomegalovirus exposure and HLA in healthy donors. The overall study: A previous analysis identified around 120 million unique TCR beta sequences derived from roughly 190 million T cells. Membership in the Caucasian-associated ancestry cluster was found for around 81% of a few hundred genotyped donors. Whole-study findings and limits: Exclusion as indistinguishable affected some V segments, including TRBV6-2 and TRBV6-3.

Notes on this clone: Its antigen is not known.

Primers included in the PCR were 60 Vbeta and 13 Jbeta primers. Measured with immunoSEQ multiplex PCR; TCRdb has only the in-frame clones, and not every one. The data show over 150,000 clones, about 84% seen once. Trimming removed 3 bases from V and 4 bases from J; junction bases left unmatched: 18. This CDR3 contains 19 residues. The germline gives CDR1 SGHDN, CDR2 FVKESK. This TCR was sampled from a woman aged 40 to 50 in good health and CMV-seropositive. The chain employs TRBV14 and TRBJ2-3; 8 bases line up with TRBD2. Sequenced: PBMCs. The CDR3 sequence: CASSQVGLTSGASADTQYF. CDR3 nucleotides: TGTGCCAGCAGCCAGGTGGGGCTTACTAGCGGAGCATCCGCAGATACGCAGTATTTT.